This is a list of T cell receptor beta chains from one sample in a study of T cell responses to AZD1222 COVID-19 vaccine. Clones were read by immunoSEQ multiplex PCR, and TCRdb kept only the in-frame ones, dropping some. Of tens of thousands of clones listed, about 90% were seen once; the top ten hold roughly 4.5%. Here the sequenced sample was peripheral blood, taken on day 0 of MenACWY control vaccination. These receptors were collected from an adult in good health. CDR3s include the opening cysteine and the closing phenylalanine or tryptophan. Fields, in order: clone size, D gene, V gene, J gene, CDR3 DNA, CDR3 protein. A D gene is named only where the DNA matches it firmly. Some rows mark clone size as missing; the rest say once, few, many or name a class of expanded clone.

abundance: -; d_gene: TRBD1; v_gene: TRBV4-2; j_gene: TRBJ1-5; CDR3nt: TGTGCCAGCAGCCCAGGGACAGGGCAGAAACAGCCCCAGCATTTT; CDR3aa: CASSPGTGQKQPQHF
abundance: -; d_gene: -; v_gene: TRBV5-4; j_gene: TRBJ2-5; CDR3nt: TGTGCCAGCAGCTTGGCCAATGGCTTACAAGAGACCCAGTACTTC; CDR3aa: CASSLANGLQETQYF
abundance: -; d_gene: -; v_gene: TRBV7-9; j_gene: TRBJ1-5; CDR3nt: TGTGCCAGCAGCCGATCGGACGGGGAGCAGCCCCAGCATTTT; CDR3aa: CASSRSDGEQPQHF
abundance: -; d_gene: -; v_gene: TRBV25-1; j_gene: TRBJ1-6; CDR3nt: TGTGCCAGCAGCCGCCGACTTCTTTCACCCCTCCACTTT; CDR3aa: CASSRRLLSPLHF
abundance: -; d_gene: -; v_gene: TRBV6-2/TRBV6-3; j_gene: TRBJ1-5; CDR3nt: TGTGCCAGCAGTGTGGGCAGCCAGCCCCAGCATTTT; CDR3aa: CASSVGSQPQHF
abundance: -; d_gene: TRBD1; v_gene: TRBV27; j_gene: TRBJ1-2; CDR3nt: TGTGCCAGCAGTTCGGGACAGAACTATGGCTACACCTTC; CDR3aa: CASSSGQNYGYTF
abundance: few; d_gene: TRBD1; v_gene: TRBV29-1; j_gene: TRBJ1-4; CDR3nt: TGCAGCGGAAAGGACAGGGACGCAACTAATGAAAAACTGTTTTTT; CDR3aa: CSGKDRDATNEKLFF
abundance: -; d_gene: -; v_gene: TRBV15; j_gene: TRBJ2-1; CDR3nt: TGTGCCACCAGCATATGGGTGAAAGGCTATGAGCAGTTCTTC; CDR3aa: CATSIWVKGYEQFF
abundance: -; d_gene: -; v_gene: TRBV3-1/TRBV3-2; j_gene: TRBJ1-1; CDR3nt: TGTGCCAGCAGCCAAGGGGGGGCGAACACTGAAGCTTTCTTT; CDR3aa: CASSQGGANTEAFF
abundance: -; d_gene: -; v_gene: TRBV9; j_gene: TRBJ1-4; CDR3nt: TGTGCCAGCAGCCCCACCACCTCGACAGATCCGAGGGCTAATGAAAAACTGTTTTTT; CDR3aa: CASSPTTSTDPRANEKLFF
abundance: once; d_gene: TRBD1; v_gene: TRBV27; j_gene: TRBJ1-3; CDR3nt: TGTGCCAGCAGCTATACAGGGGGCGAAGGAAACACCATATATTTT; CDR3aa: CASSYTGGEGNTIYF
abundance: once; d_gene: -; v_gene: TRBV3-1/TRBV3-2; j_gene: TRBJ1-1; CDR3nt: TGTGCCAGCAGCCAAGATTGGACGGTTGAAGCTTTCTTT; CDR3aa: CASSQDWTVEAFF
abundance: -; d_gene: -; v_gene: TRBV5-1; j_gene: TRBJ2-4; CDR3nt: TGCGCCAGCAGTCCCGGGACCCAAAACATTCAGTACTTC; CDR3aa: CASSPGTQNIQYF
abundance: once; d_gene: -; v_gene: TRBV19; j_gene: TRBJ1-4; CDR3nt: TGTGCCAGTAGTACCCGACAGGTCCATGAAAAACTGTTTTTT; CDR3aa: CASSTRQVHEKLFF
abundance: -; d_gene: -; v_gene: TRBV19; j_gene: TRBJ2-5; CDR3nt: TGTGCCAGTAAGGGACCTCGCCGGGGAGTGGGAGAGACCCAGTACTTC; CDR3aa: CASKGPRRGVGETQYF
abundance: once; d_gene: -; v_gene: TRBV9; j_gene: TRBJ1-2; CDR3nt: TGTGCCAGCAGTCAGGGTATAGGATATGGCTACACCTTC; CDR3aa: CASSQGIGYGYTF
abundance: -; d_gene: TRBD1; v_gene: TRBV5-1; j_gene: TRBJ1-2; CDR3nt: TGCGCCAGCACCCCGGAGGGGGCAAGGGGCTACACCTTC; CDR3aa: CASTPEGARGYTF
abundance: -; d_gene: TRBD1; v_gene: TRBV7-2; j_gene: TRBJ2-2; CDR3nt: TGTGCCAGCAGCTTCACAGGGGCAGGGACCGGGGAGCTGTTTTTT; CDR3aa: CASSFTGAGTGELFF
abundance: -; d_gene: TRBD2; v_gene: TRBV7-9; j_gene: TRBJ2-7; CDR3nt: TGTGCCAGCAGCTCGAGACTAGCGGGAGGGCCTGGTTTGAGGGAGCAGTACTTC; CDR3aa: CASSSRLAGGPGLREQYF
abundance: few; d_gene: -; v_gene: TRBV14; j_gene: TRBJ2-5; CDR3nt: TGTGCCAGCAGCCCCCAGGGCTGGGAGACCCAGTACTTC; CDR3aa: CASSPQGWETQYF
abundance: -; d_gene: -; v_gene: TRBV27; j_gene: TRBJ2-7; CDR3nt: TGTGCCAGCAGTTCCGGCCCTCCAGACTTCTACGAGCAGTACTTC; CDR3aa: CASSSGPPDFYEQYF
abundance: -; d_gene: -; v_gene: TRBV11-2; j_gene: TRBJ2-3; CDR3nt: TGTGCCAGCAGCCCGAGAGGTGGAATAAGCACAGATACGCAGTATTTT; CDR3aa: CASSPRGGISTDTQYF
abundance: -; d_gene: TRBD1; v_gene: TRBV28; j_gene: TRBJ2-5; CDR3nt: TGTGCCAGCAGTTCCCCGGACAGGGCGGAGACCCAGTACTTC; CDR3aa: CASSSPDRAETQYF
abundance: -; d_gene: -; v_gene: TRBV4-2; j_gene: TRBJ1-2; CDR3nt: TGTGCCAGCAGCCAAGACCGGGGGGCGCTGGGTTTTACGGGCTACACCTTC; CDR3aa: CASSQDRGALGFTGYTF
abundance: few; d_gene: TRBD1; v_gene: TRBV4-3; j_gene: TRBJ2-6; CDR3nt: TGCGCCAGCAGCCAAGAGGGACAGGGGACTGGGGCCAACGTCCTGACTTTC; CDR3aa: CASSQEGQGTGANVLTF
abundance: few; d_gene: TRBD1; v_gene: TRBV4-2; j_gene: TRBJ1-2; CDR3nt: TGTGCCAGCAGCCAAAGCCCGGGACAGGACGGCTACACCTTC; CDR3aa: CASSQSPGQDGYTF
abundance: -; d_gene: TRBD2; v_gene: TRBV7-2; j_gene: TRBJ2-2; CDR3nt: TGTGCCAGCACCCGGTGGGGGACTACCAACACCGGGGAGCTGTTTTTT; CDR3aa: CASTRWGTTNTGELFF
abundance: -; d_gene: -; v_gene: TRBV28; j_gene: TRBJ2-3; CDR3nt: TGTGCCAGCAGTTCTACAGGGATCGGGGATACGCAGTATTTT; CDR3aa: CASSSTGIGDTQYF
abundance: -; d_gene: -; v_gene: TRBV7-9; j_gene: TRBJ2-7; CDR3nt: TGTGCCAGCAGCTTAAGGGCGGGTCCCGACGAGCAGTACTTC; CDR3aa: CASSLRAGPDEQYF
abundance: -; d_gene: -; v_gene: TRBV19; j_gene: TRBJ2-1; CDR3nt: TGTGCCAGTAATCACCAGGGCGCGGGAATAAACAATGAGCAGTTCTTC; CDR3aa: CASNHQGAGINNEQFF
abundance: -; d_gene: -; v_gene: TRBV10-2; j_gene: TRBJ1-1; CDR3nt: TGCGCCAGCAGTCAGAACACTGAAGCTTTCTTT; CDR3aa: CASSQNTEAFF
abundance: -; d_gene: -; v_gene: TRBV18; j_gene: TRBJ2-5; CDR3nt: TGTGCCAGCTCTTCGGGGGCAGCAGAGACCCAGTACTTC; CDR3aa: CASSSGAAETQYF
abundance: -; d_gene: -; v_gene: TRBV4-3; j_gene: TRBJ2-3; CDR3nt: TGCGCCAGCAGCCCGGAATGGGGGGGCGCCGGGCCAGATACGCAGTATTTT; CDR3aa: CASSPEWGGAGPDTQYF
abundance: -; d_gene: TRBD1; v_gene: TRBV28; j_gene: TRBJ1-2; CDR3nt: TGTGCCAGCAGTTCAGGGGGAGGCAACTATGGCTACACCTTC; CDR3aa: CASSSGGGNYGYTF
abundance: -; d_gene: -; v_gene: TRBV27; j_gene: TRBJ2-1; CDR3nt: TGTGCCAGCAGTTTAGTTCGCCTGGGCTGGGATGAGCAGTTCTTC; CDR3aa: CASSLVRLGWDEQFF
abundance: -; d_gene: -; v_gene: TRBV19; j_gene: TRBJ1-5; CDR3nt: TGTGCCAGTAGTATCGGGACCGATCAGCCCCAGCATTTT; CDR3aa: CASSIGTDQPQHF
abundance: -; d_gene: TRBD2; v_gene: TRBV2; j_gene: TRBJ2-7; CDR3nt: TGTGCCAGCAGGTCGACTAGCGGCCCCGAGCAGTACTTC; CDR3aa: CASRSTSGPEQYF
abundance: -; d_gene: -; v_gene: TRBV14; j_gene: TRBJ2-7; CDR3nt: TGTGCCAGCAGCCAAGAACGCGGCAGGTTCACCTACGAGCAGTACTTC; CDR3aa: CASSQERGRFTYEQYF
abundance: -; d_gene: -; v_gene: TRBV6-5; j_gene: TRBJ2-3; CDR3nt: TGTGCCAGCGACTTACGGCCAAGCACAGATACGCAGTATTTT; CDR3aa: CASDLRPSTDTQYF
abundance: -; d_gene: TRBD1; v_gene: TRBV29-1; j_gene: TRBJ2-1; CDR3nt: TGCAGCGGAGGGGGCCATGAGCAGTTCTTC; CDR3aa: CSGGGHEQFF
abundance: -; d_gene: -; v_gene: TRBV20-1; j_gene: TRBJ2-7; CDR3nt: TGCAGTGCTAGAGATCGGCGCGAGCAGTACTTC; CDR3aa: CSARDRREQYF
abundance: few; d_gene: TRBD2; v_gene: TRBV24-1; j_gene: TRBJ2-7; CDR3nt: TGTGCCACCAGCGCACCGGGACTAGCGGGAATTTACGAGCAGTACTTC; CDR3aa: CATSAPGLAGIYEQYF
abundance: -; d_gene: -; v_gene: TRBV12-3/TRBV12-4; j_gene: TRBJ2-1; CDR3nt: TGTGCCAGCAGCCACCCGGGCCCCTCCGAGCAGTTCTTC; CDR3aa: CASSHPGPSEQFF
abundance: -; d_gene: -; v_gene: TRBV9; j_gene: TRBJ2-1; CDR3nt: TGTGCCAGCAGCGAGGGACTGCCGAATGAGCAGTTCTTC; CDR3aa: CASSEGLPNEQFF
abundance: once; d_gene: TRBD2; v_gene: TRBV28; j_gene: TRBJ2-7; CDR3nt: TGTGCCAGCAGTTACCTCTCCAGAGCGGGAGTGGCCTACGAGCAGTACTTC; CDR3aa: CASSYLSRAGVAYEQYF
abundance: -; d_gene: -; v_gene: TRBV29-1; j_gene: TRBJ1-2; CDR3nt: TGCAGCGTTTGGGAGTCTGGCTACACCTTC; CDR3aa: CSVWESGYTF